One sample yielded the 26 T cell receptor beta chains listed below, sequenced in a study of cytomegalovirus exposure and HLA in healthy donors. Assay used: immunoSEQ multiplex PCR; TCRdb lists only in-frame clones, some missing. The sample has about 160,000 clones; almost 85% are singletons. The source material was PBMCs. These receptors all stem from a man aged 25-40 years in good health and CMV-seropositive.

This clone has just one count. The V call is TRBV15, the J call TRBJ2-2; TRBD2 aligns across 8 bases. This CDR3 contains 14 residues. CDR1 and CDR2 from the germline V gene are LNHNV and YYDKDF (reference sequence). J lost 3 bases, V lost 8 bases, and 5 bases had no gene match. The CDR3 sequence is CATESGGDTGELFF. The CDR3 DNA reads as TGTGCCACCGAGTCGGGAGGGGACACCGGGGAGCTGTTTTTT. Complete variable domain (other parts from reference TRBV15 and TRBJ2-2): DAMVIQNPRYQVTQFGKPVTLSCSQTLNHNVMYWYQQKSSQAPKLLFHYYDKDFNNEADTPDNFQSRRPNTSFCFLDIRSPGLGDTAMYLCATESGGDTGELFFGEGSRLTVL.

V is TRBV28 and J is TRBJ2-1, with 9 positions matching TRBD2. The CDR3 has 17 amino acids. The germline V gene encodes CDR1 MDHEN and CDR2 SYDVKM. J lost 3 bases, V lost 5 bases, and 11 bases had no gene match. For the CDR3, the DNA is TGTGCCAGCAGTCCTTACCGCGGGAGGGCCGACTACAATGAGCAGTTCTTC. Protein product: CASSPYRGRADYNEQFF.

The chain has TRBV7-2 and TRBJ1-1; 7 nucleotides line up with TRBD1. Trimming at V came to 2 bases and at J to 4 bases, leaving 4 bases not matched to a gene. The CDR3 extends over 14 amino acids. Germline V gene sequence: CDR1 SGHTA, CDR2 FQGNSA. The CDR3, as DNA: TGTGCCAGCAGCTTAAGACAGGGTACCACTGAAGCTTTCTTT. Protein product: CASSLRQGTTEAFF.

The sample holds many counts of this clone. The chain joins TRBV10-3 to TRBJ2-6; weak D call: TRBD1 (6 bases). The germline V gene has CDR1 ENHRY and CDR2 SYGVKD. Trimming stripped 0 bases from V and 0 bases from J, with 6 bases between. The CDR3 loop spans 16 amino acids. The CDR3 sequence is CAISESGGSGANVLTF. The CDR3 DNA follows: TGTGCCATCAGTGAGTCAGGGGGCTCTGGGGCCAACGTCCTGACTTTC.

This sequence joins TRBV5-1 and TRBJ2-5; 12 positions agree with TRBD1. Looked up from germline, CDR1 is SGHRS and CDR2 is YFSETQ. This CDR3 spans 17 amino acids. J gave up 5 bases and V 0 bases, and 8 bases lay outside the gene matches. The CDR3: CASSLAPGQGALETQYF. As DNA, the CDR3 is TGCGCCAGCAGCTTGGCGCCGGGACAGGGGGCTTTGGAGACCCAGTACTTC.

The rearrangement links TRBV28 to TRBJ2-2, with TRBD1 identical over 8 bases. Losses at the gene ends were 4 bases for V and 6 bases for J; bases not matched to a gene: 4. The CDR3 loop spans 14 amino acids. Germline CDR1 is MDHEN and CDR2 is SYDVKM. This chain's CDR3 is CASSSGQEPGELFF. CDR3 DNA sequence: TGTGCCAGCAGTTCGGGACAGGAGCCCGGGGAGCTGTTTTTT.

The chain joins TRBV2 to TRBJ2-7; no reliable D call. The V end was cut by 3 bases, the J end by 1 base, with 13 bases between. This CDR3 has 15 residues. CDR1 and CDR2 from the germline V gene are SNHLY and FYNNEI. The CDR3 sequence: CASSEELPLSYEQYF. For the CDR3, the DNA is TGTGCCAGCAGTGAGGAGCTACCCCTTTCCTACGAGCAGTACTTC.

This sequence joins TRBV7-3 and TRBJ2-1, with TRBD2 as a possible D gene (6 bases). V was cut by 4 bases and J by 5 bases, with 12 bases left in between. This CDR3 comprises 14 residues. Germline-derived CDR1 and CDR2 are SGHTA and FQGTGA. The CDR3 bases are TGTGCCAGCAGCTCGACTAGGGCTGACAATGAGCAGTTCTTC. Its translation is CASSSTRADNEQFF.

The CDR3 nucleotides are TGTGCCAGCTCACCTGGCGGGGGCTCCTACGAGCAGTACTTC. It specifies CASSPGGGSYEQYF. The J gene is TRBJ2-7, the V gene TRBV18; 7 bases agree with TRBD2. Germline V CDR1 and CDR2: KGHSH, LQKENI. There are 14 residues in the CDR3. Germline trimming cut 3 bases from V and 0 bases from J; bases unmatched to any gene: 2.

The V and J genes are TRBV19 and TRBJ2-5, with D tentatively TRBD1 (6 bases). CDR1 LNHDA and CDR2 SQIVND come from the germline V gene (reference sequence). The germline V and J ends were trimmed by 1 base and 0 bases, with 12 bases remaining between them. The length of the CDR3 is 16 residues. The CDR3 DNA sequence: TGTGCCAGTAGTATAGGTACAACAGGGTACCAAGAGACCCAGTACTTC. Encoded protein: CASSIGTTGYQETQYF.

Here the CDR3 DNA reads TGCGCCAGCAGCCAAGAGGGGGGAACTGAAGCTTTCTTT. This codes for CASSQEGGTEAFF. The chain combines TRBV4-3 with TRBJ1-1, with D perhaps TRBD1 (5 bases). V gave up 0 bases and J gave up 5 bases, with 7 bases separating them. Per germline, CDR1 LGHNA and CDR2 YSLEER. The CDR3 is made up of 13 amino acids.

This chain uses TRBV25-1 with TRBJ2-7, with TRBD1 identical over 7 bases. CDR1 is MGHDK and CDR2 is SYGVNS in the germline V gene. This CDR3 is 13 amino acids long. With 8 bases clipped from V and 2 bases from J, the junction kept 6 bases outside the gene matches. Here the CDR3 reads CASGTATTYEQYF. CDR3 bases: TGTGCCAGCGGGACAGCGACTACCTACGAGCAGTACTTC.

This clone occurred a few times. The chain combines TRBV7-6 with TRBJ2-3; TRBD1 agrees at 9 bases. V dropped 4 bases and J dropped 6; count of bases not matched to a gene: 20. The CDR3 runs to 19 residues. The germline V gene has CDR1 SGHVS and CDR2 FNYEAQ. The CDR3 bases are TGTGCCAGCAGCTCTGGACAGGGGATCTCAGGGGGCGCGGCGGATACGCAGTATTTT. Its translation is CASSSGQGISGGAADTQYF.

The chain combines TRBV27 with TRBJ2-3, with 7 bases fitting TRBD2. The V segment lost 1 base and the J segment 7 bases; nucleotides outside the gene matches: 8. This CDR3 contains 15 residues. Per the germline V gene, CDR1 is MNHEY and CDR2 is SMNVEV (reference sequence). The chain's CDR3 is CASSLFEGGPYTQYF. Written as DNA, the CDR3 is TGTGCCAGCAGTTTATTTGAGGGAGGGCCATATACGCAGTATTTT.

The J gene is TRBJ1-5, the V gene TRBV2; the D is unclear. The CDR3 totals 12 residues. Germline CDR1 and CDR2: SNHLY and FYNNEI. Trimming stripped 5 bases from V and 3 bases from J, with 5 bases between. The CDR3 protein is CASSQSNQPQHF. CDR3 nucleotide sequence: TGTGCCAGCAGTCAATCCAATCAGCCCCAGCATTTT.

The chain employs TRBV7-2 and TRBJ2-7; a weak D match, TRBD1 (6 bases). Trimming took off 2 bases at V and 3 bases at J, with 11 bases between the two ends. The CDR3 is made up of 14 amino acids. CDR1 and CDR2 from the germline V gene are SGHTA and FQGNSA. CDR3 nucleotides: TGTGCCAGCAGCTTAAACAGGGCAAACTACGAGCAGTACTTC. Residues: CASSLNRANYEQYF.

The chain links TRBV28 to TRBJ1-1; 8 bases are a match to TRBD1. Germline CDR1 reads MDHEN; CDR2 reads SYDVKM. V was clipped by 5 bases and J by 1 base; unmatched bases: 6. The CDR3 totals 15 residues. CDR3 sequence reads: CASSPRTGKNTEAFF. The DNA for the CDR3 is TGTGCCAGCAGTCCCCGGACAGGGAAGAACACTGAAGCTTTCTTT.

This clone has a handful of counts. The chain uses TRBV29-1 and TRBJ1-2; D may be TRBD1 (5 bases). CDR1 is SQVTM and CDR2 is ANQGSEA in the germline V gene. This CDR3 has 10 residues. V was shortened by 6 bases and J by 8 bases, with 10 bases between the two germline ends. DNA for the CDR3: TGCAGCGTAGGGGACTCGGGCTACACCTTC. It yields the protein CSVGDSGYTF. Full variable domain (missing parts from reference TRBV29-1 and TRBJ1-2): SAVISQKPSRDICQRGTSLTIQCQVDSQVTMMFWYRQQPGQSLTLIATANQGSEATYESGFVIDKFPISRPNLTFSTLTVSNMSPEDSSIYLCSVGDSGYTFGSGTRLTVV.

The rearrangement joins TRBV14 to TRBJ2-3; 8 bases are shared with TRBD1. The CDR3 length is 14 residues. From germline, CDR1 is SGHDN and CDR2 FVKESK. The V and J ends lost 5 bases and 4 bases, in that order; junction bases with no gene match: 5. This CDR3 reads CASSSTGDADTQYF. CDR3 bases: TGTGCCAGCAGCTCGACAGGGGACGCAGATACGCAGTATTTT.

This clone was observed a single time. This chain joins TRBV28 and TRBJ2-5; 8 positions agree with TRBD2. J was trimmed by 3 bases and V by 5 bases; bases with no gene match: 8. Germline V gene lookup returns CDR1 MDHEN and CDR2 SYDVKM. This CDR3 has 15 residues. CDR3 sequence: CASSRPGGAEETQYF. In nucleotides, the CDR3 is TGTGCCAGCAGTCGGCCCGGGGGGGCCGAAGAGACCCAGTACTTC.

V and J are TRBV6-6 and TRBJ2-2; no reliable D call. V was shortened by 0 bases and J by 10 bases, with 9 bases between the two germline ends. CDR1 is MNHNY and CDR2 is SVGAGI in the germline V gene (reference sequence). The CDR3 runs to 13 residues. CDR3 residues: CASSYSPDLELFF. The CDR3 nucleotides read TGTGCCAGCAGTTACTCGCCTGACTTGGAGCTGTTTTTT.

The genes are TRBV2 and TRBJ1-1; D unresolved. Per germline, CDR1 SNHLY and CDR2 FYNNEI. Trimming took 4 bases from V and 1 from J, leaving 10 bases between them. CDR3 length: 14 amino acids. The chain's CDR3 is CASSGEARNTEAFF. CDR3 sequence (DNA): TGTGCCAGCAGTGGAGAGGCACGGAACACTGAAGCTTTCTTT.

This clone was recorded once. J is TRBJ2-2 and V is TRBV28; 7 bases fit TRBD1. Germline CDR1 and CDR2: MDHEN and SYDVKM. The CDR3 is made up of 16 amino acids. V lost 4 bases to trimming and J lost 6 bases; unmatched junction nucleotides: 11. The CDR3 loop is CASSSPRQGRAGELFF. The DNA for the CDR3 is TGTGCCAGCAGTTCCCCGAGACAGGGTAGGGCCGGGGAGCTGTTTTTT.

The chain is built from TRBV7-9 and TRBJ1-5, with 8 bases lining up with TRBD1. J was trimmed by 3 bases and V by 1 base; bases with no gene match: 5. The CDR3 loop spans 16 amino acids. Germline loops: CDR1 SEHNR, CDR2 FQNEAQ (reference sequence). The DNA of the CDR3 is TGTGCCAGCAGCTTAGAAACAGGGGGAAACAATCAGCCCCAGCATTTT. Encoded protein: CASSLETGGNNQPQHF.

The J gene is TRBJ2-7, the V gene TRBV11-2; D is perhaps TRBD1 (5 bases). Germline CDR1 SGHAT, CDR2 FQNNGV. This CDR3 has 13 residues. V lost 1 base and J lost 2, with 6 bases in between. The CDR3 coding sequence is TGTGCCAGCAGCTTAGGACAGCCCTACGAGCAGTACTTC. As protein: CASSLGQPYEQYF.

The chain recombines TRBV9 with TRBJ2-3, with 11 positions matching TRBD1. With V trimmed by 0 bases and J by 8 bases, 8 bases remained unmatched. Germline-derived CDR1 and CDR2 are SGDLS and YYNGEE. This CDR3 is built from 16 residues. The CDR3 DNA reads as TGTGCCAGCAGCGTAGAAGCAGGACAGGGGGCGGGTACGCAGTATTTT. It is translated as CASSVEAGQGAGTQYF.